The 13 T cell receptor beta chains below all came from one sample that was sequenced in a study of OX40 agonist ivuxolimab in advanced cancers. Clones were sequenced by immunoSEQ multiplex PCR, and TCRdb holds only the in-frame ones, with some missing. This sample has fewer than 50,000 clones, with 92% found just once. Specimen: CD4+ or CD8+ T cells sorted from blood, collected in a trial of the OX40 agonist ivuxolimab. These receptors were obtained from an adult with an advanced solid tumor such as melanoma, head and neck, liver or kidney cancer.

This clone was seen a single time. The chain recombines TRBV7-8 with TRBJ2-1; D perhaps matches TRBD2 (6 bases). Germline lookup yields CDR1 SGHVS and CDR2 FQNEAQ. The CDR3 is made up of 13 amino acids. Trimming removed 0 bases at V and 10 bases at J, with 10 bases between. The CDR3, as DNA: TGTGCCAGCAGCTTAGCCGGGAGAGGGGAGCAGTTCTTC. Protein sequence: CASSLAGRGEQFF.

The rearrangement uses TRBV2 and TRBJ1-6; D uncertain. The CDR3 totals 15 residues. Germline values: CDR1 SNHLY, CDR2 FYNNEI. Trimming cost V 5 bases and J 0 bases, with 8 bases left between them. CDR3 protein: CASSLLHSYNSPLHF. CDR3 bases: TGTGCCAGCAGTCTGCTCCACTCCTATAATTCACCCCTCCACTTT.

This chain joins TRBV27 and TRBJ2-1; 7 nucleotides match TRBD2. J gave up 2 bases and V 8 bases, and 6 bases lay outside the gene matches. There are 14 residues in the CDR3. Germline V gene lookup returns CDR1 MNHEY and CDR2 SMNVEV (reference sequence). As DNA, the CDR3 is TGTGCCAGCTCTTTAAGCGGGGCCTACAATGAGCAGTTCTTC. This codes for CASSLSGAYNEQFF.

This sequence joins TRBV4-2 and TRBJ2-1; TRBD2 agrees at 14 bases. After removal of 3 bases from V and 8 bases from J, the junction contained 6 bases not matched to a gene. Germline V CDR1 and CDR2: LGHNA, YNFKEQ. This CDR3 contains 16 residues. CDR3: CASSHAGTSGSDEQFF. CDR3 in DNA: TGTGCCAGCAGCCATGCCGGGACTAGCGGGAGTGATGAGCAGTTCTTC.

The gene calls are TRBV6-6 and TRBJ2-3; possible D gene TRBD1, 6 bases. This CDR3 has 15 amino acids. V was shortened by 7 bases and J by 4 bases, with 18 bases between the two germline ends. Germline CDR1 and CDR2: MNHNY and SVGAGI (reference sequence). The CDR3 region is CASTSRDTPSDTQYF. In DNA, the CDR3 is TGTGCCAGCACCTCCCGGGACACCCCTTCAGATACGCAGTATTTT.

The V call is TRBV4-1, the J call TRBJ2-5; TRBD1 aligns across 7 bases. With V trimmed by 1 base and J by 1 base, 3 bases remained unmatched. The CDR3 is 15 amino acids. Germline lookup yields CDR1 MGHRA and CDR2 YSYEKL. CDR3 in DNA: TGCGCCAGCAGCCAAGTTACAGGGGCCCAAGAGACCCAGTACTTC. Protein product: CASSQVTGAQETQYF.

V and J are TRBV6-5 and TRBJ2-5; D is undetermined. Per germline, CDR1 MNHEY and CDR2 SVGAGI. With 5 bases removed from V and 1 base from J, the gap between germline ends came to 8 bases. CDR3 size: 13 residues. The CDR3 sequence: CASSLSLQETQYF. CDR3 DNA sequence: TGTGCCAGCAGTCTATCACTCCAAGAGACCCAGTACTTC.

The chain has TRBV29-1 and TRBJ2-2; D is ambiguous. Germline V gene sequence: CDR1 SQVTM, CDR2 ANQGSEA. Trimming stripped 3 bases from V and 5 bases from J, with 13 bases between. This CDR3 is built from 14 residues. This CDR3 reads CSVEPRGRTGELFF. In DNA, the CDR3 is TGCAGCGTTGAGCCTAGAGGTAGAACCGGGGAGCTGTTTTTT.

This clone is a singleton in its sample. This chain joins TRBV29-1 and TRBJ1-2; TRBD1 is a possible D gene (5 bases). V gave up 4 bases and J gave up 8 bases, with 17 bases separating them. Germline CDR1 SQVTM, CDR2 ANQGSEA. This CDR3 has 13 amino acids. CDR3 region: CSVGGLDRSGYTF. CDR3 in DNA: TGCAGCGTTGGGGGCCTTGACAGATCCGGCTACACCTTC.

This CDR3 reads CSVAVSYEQYF. The CDR3 DNA is TGCAGCGTAGCGGTCTCCTACGAGCAGTACTTC. The chain carries TRBV29-1 and TRBJ2-7, with D maybe TRBD2 (5 bases). The CDR3 sequence is 11 residues long. Germline-derived CDR1 and CDR2 are SQVTM and ANQGSEA. The V gene lost 6 bases and the J gene lost 0 bases, with 6 bases spanning the gap.

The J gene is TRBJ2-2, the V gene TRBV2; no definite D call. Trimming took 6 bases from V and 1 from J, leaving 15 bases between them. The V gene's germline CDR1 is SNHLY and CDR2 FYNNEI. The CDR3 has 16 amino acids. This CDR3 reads CASRPGWSQNTGELFF. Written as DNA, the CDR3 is TGTGCCAGCAGACCCGGTTGGTCTCAGAACACCGGGGAGCTGTTTTTT. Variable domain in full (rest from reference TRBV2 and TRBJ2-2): EPEVTQTPSHQVTQMGQEVILRCVPISNHLYFYWYRQILGQKVEFLVSFYNNEISEKSEIFDDQFSVERPDGSNFTLKIRSTKLEDSAMYFCASRPGWSQNTGELFFGEGSRLTVL.

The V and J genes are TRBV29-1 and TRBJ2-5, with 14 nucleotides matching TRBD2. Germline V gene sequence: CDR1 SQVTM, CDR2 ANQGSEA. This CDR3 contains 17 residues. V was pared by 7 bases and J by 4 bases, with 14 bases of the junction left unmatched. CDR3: CSAGGGLAGEWGETQYF. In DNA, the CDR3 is TGCAGCGCCGGAGGGGGACTAGCGGGAGAATGGGGAGAGACCCAGTACTTC. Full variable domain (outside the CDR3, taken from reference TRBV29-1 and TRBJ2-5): SAVISQKPSRDICQRGTSLTIQCQVDSQVTMMFWYRQQPGQSLTLIATANQGSEATYESGFVIDKFPISRPNLTFSTLTVSNMSPEDSSIYLCSAGGGLAGEWGETQYFGPGTRLLVL.

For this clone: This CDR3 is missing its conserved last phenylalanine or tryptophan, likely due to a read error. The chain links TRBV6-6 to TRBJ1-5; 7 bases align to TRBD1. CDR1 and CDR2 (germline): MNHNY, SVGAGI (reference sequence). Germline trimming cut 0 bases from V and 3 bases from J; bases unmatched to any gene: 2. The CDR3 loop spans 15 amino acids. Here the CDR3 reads CASSYSRGPNQPQHL. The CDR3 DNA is TGTGCCAGCAGTTACTCAAGGGGGCCCAATCAGCCCCAGCATCTT.